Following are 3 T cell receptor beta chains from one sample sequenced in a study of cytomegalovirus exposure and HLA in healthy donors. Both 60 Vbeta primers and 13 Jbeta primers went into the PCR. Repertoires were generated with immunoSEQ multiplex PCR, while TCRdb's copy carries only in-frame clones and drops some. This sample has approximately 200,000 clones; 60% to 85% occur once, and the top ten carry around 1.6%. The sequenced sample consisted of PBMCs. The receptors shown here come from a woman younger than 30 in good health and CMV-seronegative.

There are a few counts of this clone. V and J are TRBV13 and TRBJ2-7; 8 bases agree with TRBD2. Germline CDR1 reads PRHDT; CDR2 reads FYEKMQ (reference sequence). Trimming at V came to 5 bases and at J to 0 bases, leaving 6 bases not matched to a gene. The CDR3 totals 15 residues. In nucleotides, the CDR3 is TGTGCCAGCAGCCTTCGGCGGGGGGCCTCCTACGAGCAGTACTTC. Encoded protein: CASSLRRGASYEQYF.

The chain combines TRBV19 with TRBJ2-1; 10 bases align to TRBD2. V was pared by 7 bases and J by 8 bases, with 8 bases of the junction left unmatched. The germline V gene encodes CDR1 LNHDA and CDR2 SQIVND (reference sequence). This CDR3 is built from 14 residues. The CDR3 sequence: CASTVAGGVYEQFF. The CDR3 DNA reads TGTGCCAGTACCGTAGCGGGGGGTGTCTATGAGCAGTTCTTC.

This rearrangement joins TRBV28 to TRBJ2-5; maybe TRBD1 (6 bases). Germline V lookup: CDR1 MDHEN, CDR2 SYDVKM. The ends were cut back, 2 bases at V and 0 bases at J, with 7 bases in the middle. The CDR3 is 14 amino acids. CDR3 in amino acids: CASSLQGYQETQYF. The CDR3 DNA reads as TGTGCCAGCAGTTTACAGGGGTACCAAGAGACCCAGTACTTC.